This T cell receptor (beta chain) originates from a study of blood T cells in healthy people across ages. This clonotype has more than one count but fewer than ten. The CDR3 has 12 residues. Germline CDR1 and CDR2: SQVTM and ANQGSEA. Germline trimming cut 7 bases from V and 8 bases from J; bases unmatched to any gene: 7. Every donor gave roughly 9.2 milliliters of peripheral blood. Sample-barcoded 5' priming and a J-beta primer mix drove a second PCR of roughly 6 to 12 cycles. TCRdb itself ran the 5' RACE reads through MiXCR, one entry per CDR3 protein. Of almost 800,000 distinct CDR3 sequences listed, roughly 60% were seen once; the top ten hold around 20%.

This chain joins TRBV29-1 and TRBJ2-1, with 8 bases that match TRBD2. This receptor was identified in a man aged 25 to 40 in good health. Sequencing was performed on blood. The CDR3 sequence: CSARTSRDEQFF. In DNA form, the CDR3 reads TGCAGCGCCCGGACTAGCCGCGATGAGCAGTTCTTC.